The 28 T cell receptor beta chains given below trace back to one sample, sequenced in a study of T cell repertoires in cytomegalovirus infection. TCRdb re-derived calls from the reads in MiXCR, one entry per CDR3 protein. The data show around 78,000 distinct CDR3 sequences, 20% to 30% seen once. These TCRs' antigens remain unknown. Sequences were derived from CD8+ T cells from cultured PBMCs, sampled from culture after CMV antigen stimulation. These receptors were collected from a human donor in good health (CMV status not recorded). Some clones in this sample may be carry-over from other donors' samples.

This clonotype appeared a few times. V usage is TRBV6-6 and J usage is TRBJ1-5; TRBD1 agrees at 9 bases. Germline CDR1 reads MNHNY; CDR2 reads SVGAGI (reference sequence). This CDR3 region has 17 residues. Losses at the gene ends were 1 base for V and 8 bases for J; bases not matched to a gene: 12. The CDR3, as DNA: TGTGCCAGCAGTTACTATCCCGGGACAGGGAACGCGGAGCCCCAGCATTTT. Translated: CASSYYPGTGNAEPQHF.

This clonotype was detected only a few times. The chain recombines TRBV7-9 with TRBJ2-2, with D perhaps matching TRBD1 (5 bases). V gave up 2 bases and J gave up 6 bases, with 13 bases separating them. Germline V CDR1 and CDR2: SEHNR, FQNEAQ (reference sequence). The length of the CDR3 is 15 residues. Here the CDR3 reads CASSLPGRVAGELFF. The DNA for the CDR3 is TGTGCCAGCAGCTTACCAGGCAGGGTAGCCGGGGAGCTGTTTTTT.

This chain joins TRBV5-1 and TRBJ1-2; 8 bases align to TRBD1. The CDR3 is 15 residues long. V was pared by 4 bases and J by 4 bases, with 9 bases of the junction left unmatched. Germline V gene sequence: CDR1 SGHRS, CDR2 YFSETQ. CDR3 residues: CASSAGQGGGYGYTF. As DNA, the CDR3 is TGCGCCAGCAGCGCTGGACAGGGCGGTGGCTATGGCTACACCTTC.

This clonotype has ten or more counts. The V gene is TRBV7-9, the J gene TRBJ2-7; possibly TRBD1 for D (7 bases). V shed 6 bases and J shed 3 bases, with 18 bases lying between them. This CDR3 contains 15 residues. CDR1 SEHNR and CDR2 FQNEAQ come from the germline V gene (reference sequence). The CDR3 DNA follows: TGTGCCAGCAGTCGTCCAGGGGGAGGACACTACGAGCAGTACTTC. Translating it yields CASSRPGGGHYEQYF.

This chain uses TRBV27 with TRBJ1-6; TRBD1 is a possible D gene (5 bases). Deletions cut 3 bases from V and 6 bases from J, with 9 bases between. The germline V gene encodes CDR1 MNHEY and CDR2 SMNVEV (reference sequence). This CDR3 contains 14 residues. The CDR3 region is CASSFAGINSPLHF. CDR3 sequence (DNA): TGTGCCAGCAGTTTTGCAGGGATTAATTCACCCCTCCACTTT.

The CDR3 here is CASRGKETQYF. The CDR3 DNA reads TGTGCCAGCAGGGGGAAAGAGACCCAGTACTTC. The chain carries TRBV27 and TRBJ2-5; no clear D gene. Trimming pared 6 bases from V and 3 bases from J, leaving 5 bases between. The CDR3 is made up of 11 amino acids. CDR1 and CDR2 from the germline V gene are MNHEY and SMNVEV (reference sequence).

The chain uses TRBV4-3 and TRBJ2-7, with D maybe TRBD1 (5 bases). The CDR3 spans 14 residues. Germline CDR1 LGHNA, CDR2 YSLEER. The germline V and J ends were trimmed by 1 base and 2 bases, with 9 bases remaining between them. The CDR3 protein is CASSQGVGPYEQYF. In DNA, the CDR3 is TGCGCCAGCAGCCAAGGGGTGGGGCCCTACGAGCAGTACTTC.

The V call is TRBV5-6, the J call TRBJ2-5, with 10 bases fitting TRBD1. The length of the CDR3 is 15 residues. CDR1 and CDR2 from the germline V gene are SGHDT and YYEEEE. V dropped 4 bases and J dropped 5; count of bases not matched to a gene: 8. The CDR3 protein is CASSTGTGDVETQYF. CDR3 DNA sequence: TGTGCCAGCAGCACCGGGACAGGGGACGTTGAGACCCAGTACTTC.

The CDR3: CSVEEPPTIYF. The DNA of the CDR3 is TGCAGCGTTGAAGAGCCCCCCACCATATATTTT. The genes are TRBV29-1 and TRBJ1-3, with D uncertain. The V and J ends lost 0 bases and 9 bases respectively, with 6 bases between them. CDR3 size: 11 residues. The germline gives CDR1 SQVTM, CDR2 ANQGSEA.

The V and J genes are TRBV9 and TRBJ1-2; 9 positions match TRBD1. Germline V gene sequence: CDR1 SGDLS, CDR2 YYNGEE. With 3 bases clipped from V and 3 bases from J, the junction kept 15 bases outside the gene matches. The CDR3 is made up of 18 amino acids. The CDR3: CASSAHEARGQGYYGYTF. The CDR3 nucleotides read TGTGCCAGCAGCGCCCACGAGGCTCGGGGACAGGGTTACTATGGCTACACCTTC.

This chain uses TRBV3-1 with TRBJ1-4; D remains unclear. Trimming pared 4 bases from V and 4 bases from J, leaving 16 bases between. Germline loops: CDR1 LGHDT, CDR2 YNNKEL (reference sequence). The CDR3 runs to 16 residues. The CDR3 is CASSPRLADVNEKLFF. CDR3 nucleotide sequence: TGTGCCAGCAGCCCCCGCCTGGCAGACGTTAATGAAAAACTGTTTTTT.

This clonotype was observed a handful of times. The chain is built from TRBV4-3 and TRBJ1-3; no firm D call. Trimming pared 1 base from V and 0 bases from J, leaving 10 bases between. The CDR3 runs to 16 residues. Looked up from germline, CDR1 is LGHNA and CDR2 is YSLEER. The CDR3 protein is CASSQGSGDSGNTIYF. CDR3 DNA: TGCGCCAGCAGCCAAGGTTCCGGGGACTCTGGAAACACCATATATTTT.

The chain carries TRBV28 and TRBJ2-7, with unresolved D. The CDR3 is 12 amino acids. Germline-derived CDR1 and CDR2 are MDHEN and SYDVKM. V lost 2 bases, J lost 4 bases, and 6 bases lay in between. For the CDR3, the DNA is TGTGCCAGCAGTTTAAACGTATACGAGCAGTACTTC. This gives the protein CASSLNVYEQYF.

The chain employs TRBV7-6 and TRBJ2-2; unclear D gene. Germline values: CDR1 SGHVS, CDR2 FNYEAQ. The CDR3 spans 14 residues. The germline V and J ends were trimmed by 3 bases and 2 bases, with 7 bases remaining between them. The CDR3 spells CASSLDGNTGELFF. The CDR3 DNA sequence: TGTGCCAGCAGCTTGGACGGAAACACCGGGGAGCTGTTTTTT.

This clonotype was seen a handful of times. J is TRBJ2-3 and V is TRBV6-4, with D possibly called TRBD1 or TRBD2 (5 bases each). Trimming pared 3 bases from V and 1 base from J, leaving 14 bases between. CDR1 is MRHNA and CDR2 is SNTAGT in the germline V gene. The CDR3 is 16 residues long. CDR3 protein: CASSDEEGPRTDTQYF. The CDR3 DNA is TGTGCCAGCAGTGATGAAGAGGGACCCCGCACAGATACGCAGTATTTT.

This clonotype turned up a few times. The CDR3 region is CASSRTDQETQYF. As DNA, the CDR3 is TGTGCCAGCTCACGTACAGATCAAGAGACCCAGTACTTC. This chain joins TRBV18 and TRBJ2-5; D gene uncertain. V lost 4 bases to trimming and J lost 2 bases, with 8 bases between them. This CDR3 has 13 amino acids. Germline V gene data show CDR1 as KGHSH and CDR2 as LQKENI.

V usage is TRBV20-1 and J usage is TRBJ2-7; TRBD1 agrees at 8 bases. In germline, CDR1 is DFQATT, CDR2 SNEGSKA (reference sequence). V lost 4 bases to trimming and J lost 5 bases; unmatched junction nucleotides: 4. The CDR3 extends over 12 amino acids. CDR3 in amino acids: CSAIRTGNEQYF. In DNA form, the CDR3 reads TGCAGTGCTATTAGGACAGGGAACGAGCAGTACTTC.

This chain connects TRBV27 to TRBJ2-3; D is unclear. Trimming left V 4 bases short and J 8 bases short, with 10 bases between. The germline gives CDR1 MNHEY, CDR2 SMNVEV (reference sequence). This CDR3 comprises 12 residues. The CDR3 loop is CASSSMAGTQYF. In DNA, the CDR3 is TGTGCCAGCAGTTCCATGGCCGGTACGCAGTATTTT.

V usage is TRBV4-3 and J usage is TRBJ1-5, with TRBD1 matching 9 bases. CDR1 is LGHNA, CDR2 YSLEER, per germline. The J segment lost 6 bases and the V segment lost 5 bases, leaving 5 bases of the junction unmatched. CDR3 size: 14 residues. The CDR3 DNA reads as TGCGCCAGCAGCGCACAGGGGGCGGGTCAGCCCCAGCATTTT. Translating it yields CASSAQGAGQPQHF.

This clonotype was detected many times. The V and J genes are TRBV6-6 and TRBJ2-7, with 11 bases aligning to TRBD1. Germline V gene sequence: CDR1 MNHNY, CDR2 SVGAGI (reference sequence). J lost 5 bases, V lost 6 bases, and 6 bases had no gene match. The CDR3 is 14 residues long. In DNA form, the CDR3 reads TGTGCCAGCAGGCCCCCGGGACAGGGGGACGAGCAGTACTTC. Its protein product is CASRPPGQGDEQYF.

This clonotype was seen only once. This chain uses TRBV5-1 with TRBJ2-2; either TRBD1 or TRBD2 may supply D (6 bases each). V dropped 0 bases and J dropped 2 bases, with 14 bases sitting between them. CDR3 length: 17 amino acids. Per germline, CDR1 SGHRS and CDR2 YFSETQ. The DNA for the CDR3 is TGCGCCAGCAGCTTGGCCGGGGGCCTCAAAAACACCGGGGAGCTGTTTTTT. Translating gives CASSLAGGLKNTGELFF. Full variable domain (rest looked up from reference TRBV5-1 and TRBJ2-2): KAGVTQTPRYLIKTRGQQVTLSCSPISGHRSVSWYQQTPGQGLQFLFEYFSETQRNKGNFPGRFSGRQFSNSRSEMNVSTLELGDSALYLCASSLAGGLKNTGELFFGEGSRLTVL.

Ten or more counts support this clonotype. The chain couples TRBV7-2 to TRBJ2-2; 7 bases agree with TRBD2. Germline CDR1 SGHTA, CDR2 FQGNSA. CDR3 length equals 14 residues. The V segment lost 3 bases and the J segment 7 bases; nucleotides outside the gene matches: 5. The CDR3 loop reads CASSFVTGGGELFF. The DNA of the CDR3 is TGTGCCAGCAGCTTCGTTACGGGGGGCGGGGAGCTGTTTTTT.

This clonotype has just a few counts. The genes are TRBV5-5 and TRBJ2-2; TRBD1 matches 11 bases. This CDR3 comprises 16 residues. The J segment lost 6 bases and the V segment lost 5 bases, leaving 9 bases of the junction unmatched. The germline CDR1 and CDR2 sequences are SGHKS and YYEKEE (reference sequence). CDR3 amino acids: CASSPDGTGGAGELFF. CDR3 bases: TGTGCCAGCAGTCCGGACGGGACAGGGGGAGCCGGGGAGCTGTTTTTT.

This clonotype was observed at least ten times. The gene calls are TRBV11-2 and TRBJ2-7; 14 positions agree with TRBD2. This CDR3 contains 21 residues. V was pared by 6 bases and J by 1 base, with 20 bases of the junction left unmatched. Per germline, CDR1 SGHAT and CDR2 FQNNGV. CDR3 residues: CASSSTNGPGLAGERSYEQYF. The CDR3 bases are TGTGCCAGCAGTTCCACAAATGGGCCGGGACTAGCGGGAGAAAGATCCTACGAGCAGTACTTC.

In its sample, this clonotype was seen a few times. The chain is built from TRBV20-1 and TRBJ1-1; D uncertain. Trimming left V 5 bases short and J 2 bases short, with 9 bases between. CDR1 is DFQATT, CDR2 SNEGSKA, per germline (reference sequence). The CDR3 covers 12 residues. In DNA form, the CDR3 reads TGCAGTGCTGAGATCACAAACACTGAAGCTTTCTTT. This sequence encodes CSAEITNTEAFF.

This clonotype appeared many times. The chain is built from TRBV7-6 and TRBJ2-1; 10 bases line up with TRBD2. Trimming removed 3 bases from V and 4 bases from J; junction bases left unmatched: 3. CDR3 length: 15 residues. Looked up from germline, CDR1 is SGHVS and CDR2 is FNYEAQ. CDR3 amino acids: CASSLGLAQYNEQFF. The CDR3 DNA is TGTGCCAGCAGCTTGGGACTAGCGCAGTACAATGAGCAGTTCTTC.

This clonotype appeared many times. V and J are TRBV7-6 and TRBJ2-1; 13 nucleotides align to TRBD2. CDR1 SGHVS and CDR2 FNYEAQ come from the germline V gene. The CDR3 has 18 amino acids. V lost 4 bases to trimming and J lost 4 bases; unmatched junction nucleotides: 10. CDR3 sequence (DNA): TGTGCCAGCAGCTCGCCGGCAGGACTAGCGGGGGAGTACAATGAGCAGTTCTTC. Encoded protein: CASSSPAGLAGEYNEQFF. Variable domain in full (rest from reference TRBV7-6 and TRBJ2-1): GAGVSQSPRYKVTKRGQDVALRCDPISGHVSLYWYRQALGQGPEFLTYFNYEAQQDKSGLPNDRFSAERPEGSISTLTIQRTEQRDSAMYRCASSSPAGLAGEYNEQFFGPGTRLTVL.

The J gene is TRBJ2-7, the V gene TRBV20-1, with 8 bases aligning to TRBD2. The germline V gene has CDR1 DFQATT and CDR2 SNEGSKA (reference sequence). After removal of 1 base from V and 4 bases from J, the junction contained 6 bases not matched to a gene. There are 14 residues in the CDR3. The CDR3, as DNA: TGCAGTGCTAGAGGGGAGCGGGAGACTTACGAGCAGTACTTC. Residues: CSARGERETYEQYF.